These T cell receptor beta chains were read from a single sample in a study of blood T cell repertoires in COVID-19. Only in-frame clones appear in the TCRdb table, and some are missing; sequencing was by immunoSEQ multiplex PCR. The sample includes under 250,000 clones, almost 85% seen only once; the top ten take less than 6.5%. The sample comprised peripheral blood. Receptors originate from a man aged 50 or older with COVID-19, enrolled during active disease. The CDR3 runs from the conserved cysteine through the conserved F or W. Each record gives: CDR3 DNA, CDR3 protein, J gene, D gene, V gene, clone size. A D gene is named only where the DNA matches it firmly. Some rows have no size entry. The others give once, few or many, or a class for an expanded clone.

CDR3 DNA: TGTGCCAGCAGCCGCGGGGAAACGGCTAACTATGGCTACACCTTC
CDR3 protein: CASSRGETANYGYTF
J gene: TRBJ1-2
D gene: .
V gene: TRBV4-2
clone size: few

CDR3 DNA: TGTGCCAGCAGCTTGTTCGCAGGGGAAGTCTACGAGCAGTACTTC
CDR3 protein: CASSLFAGEVYEQYF
J gene: TRBJ2-7
D gene: .
V gene: TRBV5-5
clone size: .

CDR3 DNA: TGTGCCAGCTCACCCGGACAGGGGCCGGGGGGCTATGGCTACACCTTC
CDR3 protein: CASSPGQGPGGYGYTF
J gene: TRBJ1-2
D gene: TRBD1
V gene: TRBV18
clone size: .

CDR3 DNA: TGTGCCAGCAGCCAACAGGTCACCGACCCCTCACCCAACGAGACCCAGTACTTC
CDR3 protein: CASSQQVTDPSPNETQYF
J gene: TRBJ2-5
D gene: .
V gene: TRBV14
clone size: .

CDR3 DNA: TGTGCCAGCAGCTTAAAACCGGGAACCTACGAGCAGTACTTC
CDR3 protein: CASSLKPGTYEQYF
J gene: TRBJ2-7
D gene: .
V gene: TRBV7-9
clone size: .

CDR3 DNA: TGTGCCAGCAGCTTAGCATGGGCCCCGGGGACAGGGGCTTCCGAGCAGTACTTC
CDR3 protein: CASSLAWAPGTGASEQYF
J gene: TRBJ2-7
D gene: TRBD1
V gene: TRBV11-1
clone size: once

CDR3 DNA: TGTGCCAGCTCACCACCGGCGGGGGGTTTTAATAATGAGCAGTTCTTC
CDR3 protein: CASSPPAGGFNNEQFF
J gene: TRBJ2-1
D gene: TRBD2
V gene: TRBV18
clone size: .

CDR3 DNA: TGTGCCAGCAGTGGCACCAGGACAGGGGACGCGCCCCAGCATTTT
CDR3 protein: CASSGTRTGDAPQHF
J gene: TRBJ1-5
D gene: TRBD1
V gene: TRBV2
clone size: .

CDR3 DNA: TGTGCCACCAGTGAAACTGGGACAGGGGGTTACTATGGCTACACCTTC
CDR3 protein: CATSETGTGGYYGYTF
J gene: TRBJ1-2
D gene: TRBD1
V gene: TRBV24-1
clone size: .

CDR3 DNA: TGTGCCAGCAGCCCCCGGCGCGGAGAGACCCAGTACTTC
CDR3 protein: CASSPRRGETQYF
J gene: TRBJ2-5
D gene: .
V gene: TRBV2
clone size: .

CDR3 DNA: TGTGCCAGCAGCCAAACCCGGGACAGTAGGGAGGCTTTCTTT
CDR3 protein: CASSQTRDSREAFF
J gene: TRBJ1-1
D gene: TRBD1
V gene: TRBV5-4
clone size: .